This entry lists 22 T cell receptor beta chains sequenced from one sample in a study of T-cell memory formation after mild COVID-19. TCRdb re-analysed the 5' RACE reads in MiXCR, keeping a single row per CDR3 protein. The profile shows 500,000 to 600,000 distinct CDR3 sequences, under 20% of them singletons. The source material was PBMCs or a T cell subset sorted from them (not recorded which). The receptors were gathered from an adult woman who had mild COVID-19 (a few samples of this study predate the infection). Cell type and time point are not known.

The rearrangement uses TRBV5-1 and TRBJ1-1, with D maybe TRBD1 (5 bases). CDR3 size: 16 residues. Germline values: CDR1 SGHRS, CDR2 YFSETQ. V was shortened by 0 bases and J by 1 base, with 13 bases between the two germline ends. In DNA form, the CDR3 reads TGCGCCAGCAGCTTGGGCCAGGGTTGGGAGAACACTGAAGCTTTCTTT. Translating gives CASSLGQGWENTEAFF. Using reference TRBV5-1 and TRBJ1-1 for the parts outside the CDR3, the full variable domain is KAGVTQTPRYLIKTRGQQVTLSCSPISGHRSVSWYQQTPGQGLQFLFEYFSETQRNKGNFPGRFSGRQFSNSRSEMNVSTLELGDSALYLCASSLGQGWENTEAFFGQGTRLTVV.

The rearrangement uses TRBV12-3 or TRBV12-4 and TRBJ1-3; no clear D. This CDR3 contains 15 residues. The V end was cut by 6 bases, the J end by 0 bases, with 12 bases between. The CDR3 here is CASSRGSPSGNTIYF. In DNA, the CDR3 is TGTGCCAGCAGCCGAGGTAGCCCCTCTGGAAACACCATATATTTT.

This chain's CDR3 is CASSYSGQETSSGANVLTF. As DNA, the CDR3 is TGTGCCAGCAGCTACTCAGGACAGGAAACTAGCTCTGGGGCCAACGTCCTGACTTTC. This chain links TRBV7-6 with TRBJ2-6, with TRBD1 identical over 7 bases. CDR1 and CDR2 (germline): SGHVS, FNYEAQ. After removal of 4 bases from V and 0 bases from J, the junction contained 12 bases not matched to a gene. This CDR3 spans 19 amino acids.

The sample holds a few counts of this clonotype. The V gene is TRBV7-2, the J gene TRBJ2-3; TRBD2 matches 8 bases. After removal of 3 bases from V and 4 bases from J, the junction contained 6 bases not matched to a gene. The germline CDR1 and CDR2 sequences are SGHTA and FQGNSA. This CDR3 contains 15 residues. CDR3 coding DNA: TGTGCCAGCAGCTTTAGCGGGAAAGGGGCAGATACGCAGTATTTT. This gives the protein CASSFSGKGADTQYF.

This rearrangement joins TRBV15 to TRBJ2-7; 9 nucleotides match TRBD2. V was clipped by 4 bases and J by 2 bases; unmatched bases: 6. CDR1 is LNHNV and CDR2 is YYDKDF in the germline V gene (reference sequence). The length of the CDR3 is 15 residues. Written as DNA, the CDR3 is TGTGCCACCAGCACATATCTAGCGGGGCCCTACGAGCAGTACTTC. Its translation: CATSTYLAGPYEQYF. The full variable domain, its missing parts supplied by reference TRBV15 and TRBJ2-7, is DAMVIQNPRYQVTQFGKPVTLSCSQTLNHNVMYWYQQKSSQAPKLLFHYYDKDFNNEADTPDNFQSRRPNTSFCFLDIRSPGLGDTAMYLCATSTYLAGPYEQYFGPGTRLTVT.

The chain couples TRBV3-1 to TRBJ1-4; possible D gene TRBD1, 5 bases. Germline CDR1 LGHDT, CDR2 YNNKEL (reference sequence). The CDR3 is made up of 15 amino acids. The V and J ends lost 1 base and 4 bases respectively, with 10 bases between them. CDR3 loop: CASSQGGVYNEKLFF. The CDR3 DNA is TGTGCCAGCAGCCAAGGGGGGGTGTATAATGAAAAACTGTTTTTT.

The sample holds a few counts of this clonotype. The chain uses TRBV2 and TRBJ1-1; a weak D match, TRBD1 (6 bases). CDR1 and CDR2 (germline): SNHLY, FYNNEI. Trimming removed 4 bases from V and 7 bases from J, with 16 bases in between. CDR3 size: 14 residues. The CDR3 is CASSVLTGLGEAFF. CDR3 bases: TGTGCCAGCAGTGTTCTAACAGGGTTGGGTGAAGCTTTCTTT.

V usage is TRBV29-1 and J usage is TRBJ2-2; D is undetermined. The V and J ends lost 4 bases and 7 bases respectively, with 13 bases between them. Germline V CDR1 and CDR2: SQVTM, ANQGSEA. The CDR3 has 13 residues. The CDR3 region is CSVAPALGGELFF. CDR3 DNA sequence: TGCAGCGTTGCCCCAGCCCTCGGCGGGGAGCTGTTTTTT.

In its sample, this clonotype was seen once. The chain carries TRBV2 and TRBJ1-1; D might be TRBD1 (6 bases). Germline CDR1 reads SNHLY; CDR2 reads FYNNEI. Deletions cut 5 bases from V and 5 bases from J, with 12 bases between. This CDR3 is built from 13 residues. The CDR3 spells CASSPQGWTEAFF. Written as DNA, the CDR3 is TGTGCCAGCAGTCCACAGGGTTGGACTGAAGCTTTCTTT.

This chain uses TRBV11-3 with TRBJ2-7; D is perhaps TRBD1 (5 bases). Trimming left V 5 bases short and J 4 bases short, with 18 bases between. The CDR3 is 15 amino acids. In germline, CDR1 is SGHNT, CDR2 YENEEA. In nucleotides, the CDR3 is TGTGCCAGCAGCCCACCCCAGGGTTTCGGTTACGAGCAGTACTTC. It yields the protein CASSPPQGFGYEQYF.

In this sample, this clonotype turned up a few times. V is TRBV12-3 or TRBV12-4 and J is TRBJ1-1; D perhaps matches TRBD1 (6 bases). The CDR3 consists of 16 residues. Trimming removed 3 bases from V and 4 bases from J, with 18 bases in between. The CDR3 DNA reads TGTGCCAGCAGTTTTGGGGTAACGGGGGGCGCCACTGAAGCTTTCTTT. This codes for CASSFGVTGGATEAFF.

This clonotype was found a few times. The chain couples TRBV20-1 to TRBJ2-1, with TRBD2 matching over 7 bases. This CDR3 spans 15 amino acids. Per germline, CDR1 DFQATT and CDR2 SNEGSKA (reference sequence). V lost 4 bases to trimming and J lost 4 bases; unmatched junction nucleotides: 10. The CDR3 DNA follows: TGCAGTGCTACCGGGGCGGGAGCCAGGTACAATGAGCAGTTCTTC. The encoded protein is CSATGAGARYNEQFF.

This chain connects TRBV19 to TRBJ1-1, with TRBD1 as a possible D gene (5 bases). The length of the CDR3 is 14 residues. The V and J ends lost 9 bases and 0 bases respectively, with 14 bases between them. Germline-derived CDR1 and CDR2 are LNHDA and SQIVND (reference sequence). Written as DNA, the CDR3 is TGTGCCAGCTTTCCGGGACTGCTGAACACTGAAGCTTTCTTT. This translates into CASFPGLLNTEAFF.

Only a few counts were recorded for this clonotype. This chain connects TRBV18 to TRBJ2-7; D uncertain. Trimming took 1 base from V and 3 from J, leaving 10 bases between them. From germline, CDR1 is KGHSH and CDR2 LQKENI. The CDR3 contains 14 residues. The CDR3 loop reads CASSPLEGNYEQYF. As DNA, the CDR3 is TGTGCCAGCTCACCACTAGAAGGGAACTACGAGCAGTACTTC.

The chain joins TRBV4-2 to TRBJ2-2, with 9 positions matching TRBD2. This CDR3 is built from 18 residues. J lost 3 bases, V lost 4 bases, and 12 bases had no gene match. Germline CDR1 reads LGHNA; CDR2 reads YNFKEQ. CDR3 region: CASSPIKPGLADTGELFF. CDR3 in DNA: TGTGCCAGCAGCCCAATTAAACCGGGACTAGCAGACACCGGGGAGCTGTTTTTT.

This clonotype was detected a few times. V gene TRBV6-1 combines with J gene TRBJ2-3, with a weak D call TRBD1 (5 bases). Trimming cost V 4 bases and J 3 bases, with 14 bases left between them. Germline V gene sequence: CDR1 MNHNS, CDR2 SASEGT. The CDR3 is 15 amino acids. CDR3 region: CASSGQGIGTDTQYF. The CDR3 region has the DNA TGTGCCAGCAGTGGGCAGGGAATCGGGACAGATACGCAGTATTTT.

The sample holds many counts of this clonotype. This chain joins TRBV5-5 and TRBJ2-7; D uncertain. The V gene's germline CDR1 is SGHKS and CDR2 YYEKEE (reference sequence). Trimming shortened V by 0 bases and J by 4 bases, and 14 bases separated the two germline ends. The CDR3 has 15 residues. CDR3 sequence reads: CASSLDPNPLYEQYF. In DNA, the CDR3 is TGTGCCAGCAGCTTGGATCCAAACCCCTTATACGAGCAGTACTTC.

This clonotype was found a few times. This chain uses TRBV12-3 or TRBV12-4 with TRBJ1-2; D not resolved. Trimming took off 7 bases at V and 4 bases at J, with 10 bases between the two ends. CDR3 length equals 12 residues. The CDR3 DNA is TGTGCCAGCATTTCTCGAGCCTATGGCTACACCTTC. Encoded protein: CASISRAYGYTF.

This clonotype was picked up one time. The CDR3 here is CASSYRQAGLGSEAFF. CDR3 coding DNA: TGTGCCAGCAGCTATCGACAGGCAGGGCTCGGGAGTGAAGCTTTCTTT. The chain is built from TRBV7-6 and TRBJ1-1; D is possibly TRBD1 (6 bases). V lost 4 bases, J lost 7 bases, and 22 bases lay in between. The germline V gene has CDR1 SGHVS and CDR2 FNYEAQ. CDR3 length: 16 amino acids.

This chain links TRBV2 with TRBJ1-2; possible D gene TRBD1, 5 bases. The germline CDR1 and CDR2 sequences are SNHLY and FYNNEI. The CDR3 has 14 amino acids. Trimming stripped 0 bases from V and 2 bases from J, with 7 bases between. In DNA, the CDR3 is TGTGCCAGCAGTGAAGCGAGGGGAAACTATGGCTACACCTTC. It is translated as CASSEARGNYGYTF.

In DNA, the CDR3 is TGTGCCAGTAGTGCCCTAGTGTTTACAGGGATCGGGGAGCTGTTTTTT. Encoded protein: CASSALVFTGIGELFF. This chain connects TRBV19 to TRBJ2-2, with D perhaps matching TRBD1 (6 bases). Germline loops: CDR1 LNHDA, CDR2 SQIVND (reference sequence). CDR3 length: 16 amino acids. The V and J ends lost 5 bases and 7 bases respectively, with 20 bases between them.

The CDR3 DNA reads as TGTGCCAGCAGCATCGAGATTCCTAGCGGGGGGCACAATGAGCAGTTCTTC. Protein: CASSIEIPSGGHNEQFF. The rearrangement joins TRBV7-3 to TRBJ2-1, with TRBD2 identical over 11 bases. Germline values: CDR1 SGHTA, CDR2 FQGTGA. This CDR3 comprises 17 residues. V was clipped by 5 bases and J by 5 bases; unmatched bases: 11. The full variable domain, completed using reference TRBV7-3 and TRBJ2-1, is GAGVSQTPSNKVTEKGKYVELRCDPISGHTALYWYRQSLGQGPEFLIYFQGTGAADDSGLPNDRFFAVRPEGSVSTLKIQRTERGDSAVYLCASSIEIPSGGHNEQFFGPGTRLTVL.